This T cell receptor (beta chain) was sequenced during a study of blood T cell repertoires in COVID-19 (dated by TCRdb to about 2020). Background on the whole study: Samples from collaborators originated in the United States, Italy and Spain and spanned both the acute and convalescent phases of COVID-19. Where HLA class I and class II types were available, the types were taken from metadata supplied by the sample provider, not from assay-based typing. The sample metadata nearly always contained a de-identified subject ID, COVID-19 status, age in years and sex. Subjects who had been exposed to COVID-19, were actively infected with it, or had recovered from it provided the deeply sampled blood TCRbeta repertoires that made up the dataset. The material from the prospective study consisted of cDNA or gDNA derived from T cells, B-cell-depleted T cells, or PBMCs. The repertoires were released in a freely available public database meant as a resource for research on the immune response to SARS-CoV-2. The samples were drawn from the first 160 participants of the ongoing ImmuneRACE study and from 1,200 or so subjects provided by 6 global collaborators. Summary of the overall study and its limitations: The quantity of clinical and demographic metadata differed by source and by participant and was supplied without curation.

Trimming accounts for 4 bases at V and 3 bases at J, while the number of junction bases matched to no gene is 4. From the cysteine up to the phenylalanine, the CDR3 has a length of 14 residues. The retained sequence is limited to the CDR3, 42 bases, with the frame set at the first base. According to the germline V gene, CDR1 reads SGHRS and CDR2 reads YFSETQ. TCRbeta CDR3 regions were amplified from genomic DNA using the immunoSEQ Assay, a bias-controlled multiplex PCR. The study's processing was this. Nucleated cell counts per sample were estimated from amplification of reference gene primers within the assay. To quantify the absolute abundance of each unique TCRbeta CDR3 rearrangement, sequence reads were collapsed and filtered. For each sample, productive Simpson clonality was calculated as the square root of Simpson's diversity index across productive rearrangements. TCRdb provides this immuneACCESS table in a form limited to in-frame rearrangements. Some clones are lacking; in checked studies, under half of them reflect an unresolved V gene, and why the rest are absent is not known. V and J calls plus clone size are reproduced from that table; the DNA served to infer D and trimming. The sample yields 330,000 or so clones; 80% to 90% were counted once. Of the sample, about 5% is held by the ten largest clones.

Participants in the prospective study were enrolled through a virtual design, were aged about 18 to 100 years, and lived in about two dozen United States geographic areas. Cohort assignment in the prospective study relied on participant-reported clinical history from a screening survey and a study questionnaire. ImmuneRACE Cohort 3 recovered participants were defined by two consecutive negative NP/OP PCR tests, healthcare professional clearance, or symptom resolution. In the prospective study, whole blood, serum and a nasopharyngeal or oropharyngeal swab were collected from each participant by mobile phlebotomists. Additional blood draws and questionnaires over an approximately two-month period could optionally be provided by prospective study participants. Before DNA extraction, prospective study blood samples were shipped either frozen or at room temperature. A single count supports this clone. Its antigen remains unidentified. Per-nucleotide qualities are absent, and no much larger clonotype sits a single base away.

Here the chain combines TRBV5-1 and TRBJ2-1, with 7 bases in between that match TRBD2. Sequenced material: PBMCs or T cells enriched from blood (not recorded which). This TCR came from a man aged 30-40 years who had recovered from COVID-19. The nucleotides read TGCGCCAGCAGCGGGGGGGACGGCTACAATGAGCAGTTCTTC. This gives the protein CASSGGDGYNEQFF.